A selection of T cell receptor beta chains follows, all from one sample in a study of shared clonotypes between healthy human individuals. The method was immunoSEQ multiplex PCR; TCRdb's version includes in-frame clones alone and lacks a portion of them. This table has 700,000 to 950,000 clones, 90% to 98% appearing once. What was sequenced was naive CD8+ T cells sorted from blood. The source of these receptors is a man aged 30 to 45 in good health. Both conserved end residues are part of each CDR3. D genes are given only for firm matches. Clone size, where shown, is once, few, many, or a class for clones that have expanded.

v_call	j_call	d_call	clone_size	cdr3_length	cdr3_nt	cdr3_aa
TRBV13	TRBJ1-1	.	.	13	TGTGCCAGCAGCTTAGGCCTTGACAGGGAAGCTTTCTTT	CASSLGLDREAFF
TRBV27	TRBJ2-1	TRBD2	.	13	TGTGCCAGCAGCTCCGGACTAGGTTCTGAGCAGTTCTTC	CASSSGLGSEQFF
TRBV30	TRBJ1-5	.	.	13	TGTGCCTGGAGCGGCGCTAGCAATCAGCCCCAGCATTTT	CAWSGASNQPQHF
TRBV4-1	TRBJ2-2	.	once	16	TGCGCCAGCAGCCAATTCGGCCAGCGGAACACCGGGGAGCTGTTTTTT	CASSQFGQRNTGELFF
TRBV29-1	TRBJ2-3	.	.	15	TGCAGCGTTGATGAGACCAGAGACAGTATATCGACGCAGTATTTT	CSVDETRDSISTQYF
TRBV10-2	TRBJ2-3	TRBD1	.	17	TGCGCCAGCAGTGAGGGACAGGGATGGACGGTAATAGATACGCAGTATTTT	CASSEGQGWTVIDTQYF
TRBV5-4	TRBJ2-1	TRBD2	once	16	TGTGCCAGCAGCTGGGAAACTAGCGGGAGAGTCTATGAGCAGTTCTTC	CASSWETSGRVYEQFF
TRBV4-3	TRBJ1-1	.	.	15	TGCGCCAGCAGCCAAGAGGATAACCGGGACACTGAAGCTTTCTTT	CASSQEDNRDTEAFF
TRBV4-2	TRBJ1-2	.	.	14	TGTGCCAGCAGCCCAGGGGCCGACGGGTATGGCTACACCTTC	CASSPGADGYGYTF
TRBV28	TRBJ2-7	.	.	14	TGTGCCAGCAGTCCCATGGTGGGGGACTACGAGCAGTACTTC	CASSPMVGDYEQYF
TRBV4-2	TRBJ2-5	.	.	16	TGTGCCAGCAGCCTTCATCGGGGGTCAAGTGAGGAGACCCAGTACTTC	CASSLHRGSSEETQYF
TRBV7-2	TRBJ1-2	.	.	15	TGTGCCAGCAGCGCAAGTTTGGGACATCCACTTGGCTACACCTTC	CASSASLGHPLGYTF
TRBV5-5	TRBJ2-7	.	.	13	TGTGCCAGCAGCTTGGAGGCCGCCTACGAGCAGTACTTC	CASSLEAAYEQYF
TRBV7-9	TRBJ2-3	.	.	14	TGTGCCAGCAGCTTCCCAACAGGCGTGGATACGCAGTATTTT	CASSFPTGVDTQYF
TRBV10-3	TRBJ2-1	.	once	18	TGTGCCATCAGTGAGTCGATGGGAGGCACAGGGTGGGACAATGAGCAGTTCTTC	CAISESMGGTGWDNEQFF
TRBV28	TRBJ2-1	.	.	16	TGTGCCAGCAGTTTAGTAGGGGGTGGGGTCTACAATGAGCAGTTCTTC	CASSLVGGGVYNEQFF
TRBV11-2	TRBJ2-7	TRBD2	.	17	TGTGCCAGCAGCTTAGATTGGGCTAGCGGGAGCTCCTACGAGCAGTACTTC	CASSLDWASGSSYEQYF
TRBV19	TRBJ2-1	.	.	13	TGTGCCAGTAGTATATTGCAATACAATGAGCAGTTCTTC	CASSILQYNEQFF
TRBV7-6	TRBJ2-1	TRBD2	once	16	TGTGCCAGCAGCCTAGCGGGAGGGAGGGGAGGAAGTGAGCAGTTCTTC	CASSLAGGRGGSEQFF
TRBV13	TRBJ2-1	.	.	14	TGTGCCAGCAGCTTAAAGGGGGGAATAAATGAGCAGTTCTTC	CASSLKGGINEQFF
TRBV11-1	TRBJ2-7	TRBD2	.	14	TGTGCCAGCAGCCCCATAGCGGGGAGCTACGAGCAGTACTTC	CASSPIAGSYEQYF
TRBV5-6	TRBJ2-2	.	.	18	TGTGCCAGCACTATCATGAAGGAGAGATTTTCGAACACCGGGGAGCTGTTTTTT	CASTIMKERFSNTGELFF
TRBV10-3	TRBJ1-1	.	.	12	TGTGCCGTAAAGGACCTGAACACTGAAGCTTTCTTT	CAVKDLNTEAFF
TRBV6-5	TRBJ1-2	.	.	16	TGTGCCAGCAGTTACTCGAGCCTGTTGGACGATGTCGGCTACACCTTC	CASSYSSLLDDVGYTF
TRBV29-1	TRBJ2-1	.	.	12	TGCAGCGTTGGGGACGGTGACAATGAGCAGTTCTTC	CSVGDGDNEQFF
TRBV29-1	TRBJ1-4	.	.	13	TGCAGCGTTGAGGGGGGCGCGGGTGAAAAACTGTTTTTT	CSVEGGAGEKLFF
TRBV6-6	TRBJ2-7	TRBD1	.	16	TGTGCCAGCAGTACCACCTCAGGGACAGTTCGCTACGAGCAGTACTTC	CASSTTSGTVRYEQYF
TRBV4-3	TRBJ2-1	.	.	16	TGCGCCAGCAGCCAAGACGGAAAGACGCCCTACAATGAGCAGTTCTTC	CASSQDGKTPYNEQFF
TRBV30	TRBJ2-1	TRBD2	.	15	TGTGCCTGGAGCGAGGGACTAGCGGACTACAATGAGCAGTTCTTC	CAWSEGLADYNEQFF
TRBV9	TRBJ2-7	.	.	12	TGTGCCAGCAGTAGTTCAATGGGGGAGCAGTACTTC	CASSSSMGEQYF
TRBV29-1	TRBJ2-2	TRBD2	.	13	TGCAGCGTTGCTAGCGGGAGTATCGGGGAGCTGTTTTTT	CSVASGSIGELFF
TRBV30	TRBJ1-2	TRBD1	.	11	TGTGCCTGGGACAGGGGCTGGGGCTACACCTTC	CAWDRGWGYTF
TRBV21-1	TRBJ1-5	.	.	16	TGTGCCAGCAGCTCCTCGGACAGGGGGCCTAATCAGCCCCAGCATTTT	CASSSSDRGPNQPQHF
TRBV7-2	TRBJ2-1	TRBD2	.	14	TGTGCCACCCTATTGCTAGCGGGGAACAATGAGCAGTTCTTC	CATLLLAGNNEQFF
TRBV19	TRBJ2-1	.	.	15	TGTGCCAGTACCATTTGGGGCAGGGGAAACAATGAGCAGTTCTTC	CASTIWGRGNNEQFF
TRBV7-2	TRBJ2-7	TRBD2	.	16	TGTGCCAGCAGCCCCCGCTGGGGAGCGGGGGCCTACGAGCAGTACTTC	CASSPRWGAGAYEQYF
TRBV11-2	TRBJ2-7	.	.	13	TGTGCCAGCAGCTTTGTGAGCTCCTACGAGCAGTACTTC	CASSFVSSYEQYF
TRBV7-6	TRBJ2-3	TRBD2	.	16	TGTGCCAGCAGCCAACGGACTAGCAGCAGCACAGATACGCAGTATTTT	CASSQRTSSSTDTQYF
TRBV7-7	TRBJ1-1	.	.	13	TGTGCTAGCAGCTTAGCTTTAAACACTGAAGCTTTCTTT	CASSLALNTEAFF
TRBV11-2	TRBJ2-2	TRBD1	.	17	TGTGCCAGCAGCTATACCCGGACAGGGGAGGGAGCCGGGGAGCTGTTTTTT	CASSYTRTGEGAGELFF
TRBV11-2	TRBJ2-1	.	.	11	TGTGCCAGCAGCTCCCTCAATGAGCAGTTCTTC	CASSSLNEQFF
TRBV19	TRBJ2-7	.	.	13	TGTGCCAGTAGCCCCGGCAGGGATTACGAGCAGTACTTC	CASSPGRDYEQYF
TRBV25-1	TRBJ2-3	TRBD1	.	16	TGTGCCAGCAGTGAAGGAGGACAGGGATTCACAGATACGCAGTATTTT	CASSEGGQGFTDTQYF
TRBV27	TRBJ2-1	TRBD2	.	13	TGTGCCGTGGGACTAGCGGGAAGGGATGAGCAGTTCTTC	CAVGLAGRDEQFF
TRBV15	TRBJ2-7	TRBD1	.	15	TGTGCCACCAGCAGAGGGGACAGGGAGCAATCTGAGCAGTACTTC	CATSRGDREQSEQYF
TRBV4-1	TRBJ2-1	TRBD2	.	15	TGCGCCAGCAGCTATAGCGGGAGCTCCTACAATGAGCAGTTCTTC	CASSYSGSSYNEQFF
TRBV28	TRBJ2-1	TRBD2	.	15	TGTGCCAGCGAGGAACTAGCGGACTCCTACAATGAGCAGTTCTTC	CASEELADSYNEQFF
TRBV6-5	TRBJ1-1	.	once	14	TGTGCCAGCAGTTACTCTAGCGGGGCCACTGAAGCTTTCTTT	CASSYSSGATEAFF
TRBV5-6	TRBJ1-2	.	.	13	TGTGCCAGCAGCTTAGGACAGTTGGACGGCTACACCTTC	CASSLGQLDGYTF
TRBV25-1	TRBJ1-1	.	few	11	TGTGCCAGCAGTACTCAGGGATCAGCTTTCTTT	CASSTQGSAFF
TRBV11-2	TRBJ2-7	.	.	14	TGTGCCAGCAGCTTAGTAGGAACTGTGTACGAGCAGTACTTC	CASSLVGTVYEQYF
TRBV7-3	TRBJ2-2	TRBD2	.	17	TGTGCCAGCAGCTTAACGCCTAGCGGGAGGAACACCGGGGAGCTGTTTTTT	CASSLTPSGRNTGELFF
TRBV29-1	TRBJ2-5	.	.	15	TGCAGCGTTGAAAGTCCAGGTCACCCCGTGGAGACCCAGTACTTC	CSVESPGHPVETQYF
TRBV10-2	TRBJ1-5	.	.	17	TGCGCCAGCAGTGAGTTCCGTGTACCCTATAGCAATCAGCCCCAGCATTTT	CASSEFRVPYSNQPQHF
TRBV28	TRBJ1-1	.	.	19	TGTGCCAGCAGGGCCGGCGCGTTGTGGGGTCTCATGAAGGACACTGAAGCTTTCTTT	CASRAGALWGLMKDTEAFF
TRBV6-1	TRBJ1-4	.	.	13	TGTGCCAGCAACCGGGACGGTAATGAAAAACTGTTTTTT	CASNRDGNEKLFF
TRBV29-1	TRBJ2-3	TRBD2	.	13	TGCAGCGTTGTAGGGCGGGAGGGGGATACGCAGTATTTT	CSVVGREGDTQYF
TRBV5-1	TRBJ2-7	.	once	13	TGCGCCAGCAGCTTCTCTAGCTCCTACGAGCAGTACTTC	CASSFSSSYEQYF
TRBV30	TRBJ1-5	TRBD1	.	14	TGTGCCTGGAGTCCGGGACAGGGGTTATGGCCCCAGCATTTT	CAWSPGQGLWPQHF
TRBV5-5	TRBJ2-3	.	.	16	TGTGCCAGCAGCTTGGAGTGGGGGCGCCCCACAGATACGCAGTATTTT	CASSLEWGRPTDTQYF